The clone carrying this T cell receptor (beta chain) was found many times. Trimming cost V 1 base and J 6 bases; bases outside gene matches: 5. The CDR3 runs to 15 residues. Germline V lookup: CDR1 SGHTA, CDR2 FQGNSA. Per the study methods: Approximately 100,000 TCRs per sample was the median, with a range of 23,224 to 690,600. TCRdb independently ran MiXCR on the RACE reads; one entry per CDR3 protein. The V and J calls were not made by the authors but by TCRdb's processing. The sample holds roughly 120,000 distinct CDR3 sequences, more than 7.5% seen once. Time point reported: healthy volunteer bleed at 2 weeks. Blood, whole and unfractionated, served as the source for total RNA extraction. This entry is derived from a study of human T cells and chemical hapten exposure. Study summary: Small differences in pooled library volume mainly drove the variation in TCR yields per sample.

This sequence joins TRBV7-2 and TRBJ2-3; 9 nucleotides line up with TRBD2. The TCR originated in a male donor in good health. Some clones in this sample may be carry-over from other donors' samples. The sequencing input was whole blood. CDR3: CASSLVGGGADTQYF. DNA for the CDR3: TGTGCCAGCAGCTTAGTGGGCGGGGGGGCTGATACGCAGTATTTT.